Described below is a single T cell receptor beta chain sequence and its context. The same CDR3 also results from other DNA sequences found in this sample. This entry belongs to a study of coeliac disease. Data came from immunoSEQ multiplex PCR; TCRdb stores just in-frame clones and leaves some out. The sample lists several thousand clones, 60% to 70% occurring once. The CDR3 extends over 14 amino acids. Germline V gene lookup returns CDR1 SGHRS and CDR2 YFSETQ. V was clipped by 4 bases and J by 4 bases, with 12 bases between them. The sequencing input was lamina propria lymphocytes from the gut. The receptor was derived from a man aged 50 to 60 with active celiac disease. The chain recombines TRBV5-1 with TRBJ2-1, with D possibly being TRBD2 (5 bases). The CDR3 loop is CASSPGETYNEQFF. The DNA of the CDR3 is TGCGCCAGCAGCCCCGGGGAGACTTACAATGAGCAGTTCTTC.